Below, 32 T cell receptor beta chains from the same sample are listed, as sequenced in a study of shared clonotypes between healthy human individuals. The naive CD8 subset, CD45RO-negative cells positively selected for CCR7, excluded terminally differentiated effector memory CD45RA+ cells. Measured with immunoSEQ multiplex PCR; TCRdb has only the in-frame clones, and not every one. The sample has about 1,900,000 clones; 85% to 95% are singletons. Sample: naive CD8+ T cells sorted from blood. These receptors were taken from a man aged 18 to 30 in good health.

The V call is TRBV6-1, the J call TRBJ1-6, with a weak D call TRBD1 (5 bases). The germline V gene encodes CDR1 MNHNS and CDR2 SASEGT. The CDR3 spans 13 residues. Trimming stripped 7 bases from V and 7 bases from J, with 11 bases between. CDR3: CASIGEGNSPLHF. The CDR3 nucleotides are TGTGCCAGCATAGGGGAAGGAAATTCACCCCTCCACTTT.

The chain joins TRBV13 to TRBJ2-7; D is possibly TRBD2 (6 bases). Germline V gene data show CDR1 as PRHDT and CDR2 as FYEKMQ (reference sequence). The CDR3 runs to 13 residues. The ends were cut back, 5 bases at V and 4 bases at J, with 12 bases in the middle. The CDR3 DNA is TGTGCCAGCAGCCCCCCGGCGGGATACGAGCAGTACTTC. Translation: CASSPPAGYEQYF.

The V gene is TRBV27, the J gene TRBJ2-2; 7 bases map to TRBD2. The CDR3 contains 17 residues. Germline trimming cut 4 bases from V and 4 bases from J; bases unmatched to any gene: 12. Germline CDR1 MNHEY, CDR2 SMNVEV (reference sequence). CDR3 sequence reads: CASSSLGAGVGTGELFF. CDR3 nucleotides: TGTGCCAGCAGTTCCCTAGGGGCGGGAGTTGGCACCGGGGAGCTGTTTTTT.

This chain uses TRBV4-3 with TRBJ2-1, with TRBD2 identical over 9 bases. The germline V gene has CDR1 LGHNA and CDR2 YSLEER. Trimming at V came to 2 bases and at J to 5 bases, leaving 16 bases not matched to a gene. The length of the CDR3 is 19 residues. As DNA, the CDR3 is TGCGCCAGCAGCCAATATACCGCAATTATAGCGGGAGAGAACAATGAGCAGTTCTTC. Amino acids: CASSQYTAIIAGENNEQFF.

DNA for the CDR3: TGCGCCAGCAGCTCTACGTTGGACGAGCAGTACTTC. It is translated as CASSSTLDEQYF. V and J are TRBV4-1 and TRBJ2-7, with unresolved D. The CDR3 totals 12 residues. Germline CDR1 MGHRA, CDR2 YSYEKL. Trimming took off 5 bases at V and 5 bases at J, with 10 bases between the two ends.

The CDR3 sequence: CASSMVLAGSSYEQYF. The CDR3 nucleotides read TGTGCCAGTAGTATGGTACTAGCGGGGAGCTCCTACGAGCAGTACTTC. The gene calls are TRBV19 and TRBJ2-7, with TRBD2 identical over 10 bases. V lost 3 bases and J lost 0; bases outside the gene matches: 5. Per the germline V gene, CDR1 is LNHDA and CDR2 is SQIVND (reference sequence). CDR3 length equals 16 residues. Based on the CDR3 plus reference TRBV19 and TRBJ2-7, the full variable domain is DGGITQSPKYLFRKEGQNVTLSCEQNLNHDAMYWYRQDPGQGLRLIYYSQIVNDFQKGDIAEGYSVSREKKESFPLTVTSAQKNPTAFYLCASSMVLAGSSYEQYFGPGTRLTVT.

The chain recombines TRBV11-2 with TRBJ2-3; D tentatively reads TRBD1 or TRBD2 (5 bases each). Germline values: CDR1 SGHAT, CDR2 FQNNGV. CDR3 length equals 18 residues. Trimming shortened V by 0 bases and J by 2 bases, and 18 bases separated the two germline ends. CDR3 region: CASSLEAGTSGYTDTQYF. Written as DNA, the CDR3 is TGTGCCAGCAGCTTAGAAGCAGGGACCAGCGGCTACACAGATACGCAGTATTTT. Variable domain in full (rest from reference TRBV11-2 and TRBJ2-3): EAGVAQSPRYKIIEKRQSVAFWCNPISGHATLYWYQQILGQGPKLLIQFQNNGVVDDSQLPKDRFSAERLKGVDSTLKIQPAKLEDSAVYLCASSLEAGTSGYTDTQYFGPGTRLTVL.

This clone was picked up one time. The genes are TRBV5-4 and TRBJ1-6, with a tentative D call TRBD1 (6 bases). The CDR3 consists of 14 residues. V lost 4 bases to trimming and J lost 4 bases, with 9 bases between them. Looked up from germline, CDR1 is SGHNT and CDR2 is YYREEE (reference sequence). This CDR3 is CASSTDRYNSPLHF. The CDR3 bases are TGTGCCAGCAGCACGGACAGATATAATTCACCCCTCCACTTT.

The table lists this clone with a count of one. The chain is built from TRBV9 and TRBJ1-3, with D unresolved. Germline CDR1 is SGDLS and CDR2 is YYNGEE. This CDR3 contains 15 residues. Trimming cost V 7 bases and J 0 bases, with 14 bases left between them. This chain's CDR3 is CASGPVPISGNTIYF. The CDR3 DNA follows: TGTGCCAGCGGACCGGTTCCTATCTCTGGAAACACCATATATTTT.

The chain has TRBV5-6 and TRBJ2-1; no definite D call. The CDR3 is made up of 13 amino acids. Trimming left V 3 bases short and J 3 bases short, with 7 bases between. CDR1 is SGHDT, CDR2 YYEEEE, per germline. The CDR3 reads CASSSDHYNEQFF. CDR3 DNA: TGTGCCAGCAGCTCCGACCACTACAATGAGCAGTTCTTC.

A remark on this clone: The same CDR3 can be traced to other DNA sequences in this sample. V and J are TRBV7-9 and TRBJ2-3; D gene ambiguous. Germline-derived CDR1 and CDR2 are SEHNR and FQNEAQ (reference sequence). V lost 0 bases and J 4 bases, leaving 5 bases between the germline ends. CDR3 length: 13 residues. The CDR3 bases are TGTGCCAGCAGCTTAGCGTCAGCAGATACGCAGTATTTT. It specifies CASSLASADTQYF. Looking up the rest from reference TRBV7-9 and TRBJ2-3 gives the full variable domain: DTGVSQNPRHKITKRGQNVTFRCDPISEHNRLYWYRQTLGQGPEFLTYFQNEAQLEKSRLLSDRFSAERPKGSFSTLEIQRTEQGDSAMYLCASSLASADTQYFGPGTRLTVL.

About this clone itself: This specimen includes other DNA sequences encoding the same CDR3. The chain joins TRBV5-1 to TRBJ2-1, with 8 nucleotides matching TRBD2. Germline V gene sequence: CDR1 SGHRS, CDR2 YFSETQ. This CDR3 comprises 15 residues. J gave up 0 bases and V 2 bases, and 1 base lay outside the gene matches. The CDR3 reads CASSLTSGSYNEQFF. The CDR3 DNA is TGCGCCAGCAGCTTAACTAGCGGCTCCTACAATGAGCAGTTCTTC.

The rearrangement joins TRBV4-3 to TRBJ2-7, with a possible D match to TRBD2 (5 bases). The CDR3 is 13 amino acids. Germline V lookup: CDR1 LGHNA, CDR2 YSLEER. V gave up 3 bases and J gave up 6 bases, with 12 bases separating them. The CDR3 coding sequence is TGCGCCAGCAGCCACCCTGAGGGCGGCGAGCAGTACTTC. It encodes CASSHPEGGEQYF.

This clone was counted only a few times. This chain connects TRBV7-8 to TRBJ1-2; no definite D call. Germline CDR1 reads SGHVS; CDR2 reads FQNEAQ. This CDR3 has 17 residues. The ends were cut back, 1 base at V and 0 bases at J, with 15 bases in the middle. The CDR3 is CASSLGVANHANYGYTF. In nucleotides, the CDR3 is TGTGCCAGCAGCTTAGGGGTAGCCAACCACGCTAACTATGGCTACACCTTC.

The chain has TRBV7-6 and TRBJ1-1, with D unresolved. The CDR3 spans 13 residues. Trimming pared 4 bases from V and 5 bases from J, leaving 11 bases between. CDR1 SGHVS and CDR2 FNYEAQ come from the germline V gene. DNA for the CDR3: TGTGCCAGCAGCTATGGACCGGGGACTGAAGCTTTCTTT. Protein sequence: CASSYGPGTEAFF.

Regarding this clone: The same CDR3 arises from other DNA sequences in this sample as well. CDR3: CASSSTYEQYF. The CDR3 coding sequence is TGTGCCAGCAGCTCAACCTACGAGCAGTACTTC. The chain employs TRBV7-9 and TRBJ2-7; D gene unclear. CDR3 length: 11 amino acids. Germline V lookup: CDR1 SEHNR, CDR2 FQNEAQ (reference sequence). Trimming stripped 4 bases from V and 2 bases from J, with 3 bases between.

The chain employs TRBV27 and TRBJ2-1; 8 nucleotides agree with TRBD2. J was trimmed by 5 bases and V by 5 bases; bases with no gene match: 5. The CDR3 length is 14 residues. Germline CDR1 reads MNHEY; CDR2 reads SMNVEV (reference sequence). For the CDR3, the DNA is TGTGCCAGCAGTCTCGGGGGGGGAGACAATGAGCAGTTCTTC. As protein: CASSLGGGDNEQFF.

The rearrangement links TRBV7-2 to TRBJ2-7, with 10 nucleotides matching TRBD1. From germline, CDR1 is SGHTA and CDR2 FQGNSA. The ends lost 4 bases at V and 4 bases at J; junction bases unmatched: 4. CDR3 length: 14 amino acids. The CDR3: CASSSGTGDYEQYF. CDR3 coding DNA: TGTGCCAGCAGCTCCGGGACAGGGGATTACGAGCAGTACTTC.

The rearrangement links TRBV4-1 to TRBJ2-3; 7 bases map to TRBD1. CDR3 length equals 14 residues. From germline, CDR1 is MGHRA and CDR2 YSYEKL. V lost 3 bases and J lost 3; bases outside the gene matches: 3. The CDR3 loop reads CASSQIQGTDTQYF. The CDR3 DNA sequence: TGCGCCAGCAGCCAGATACAGGGGACAGATACGCAGTATTTT.

The chain is built from TRBV6-6 and TRBJ2-5; D remains unclear. The CDR3 totals 15 residues. V was shortened by 0 bases and J by 2 bases, with 10 bases between the two germline ends. CDR1 and CDR2 (germline): MNHNY, SVGAGI (reference sequence). CDR3 DNA sequence: TGTGCCAGCAGTTACTCGCCGCGGATACAAGAGACCCAGTACTTC. This encodes CASSYSPRIQETQYF.

The genes are TRBV28 and TRBJ2-4, with 7 nucleotides matching TRBD2. There are 15 residues in the CDR3. Trimming cost V 5 bases and J 7 bases; bases outside gene matches: 11. CDR1 and CDR2 (germline): MDHEN, SYDVKM. The CDR3 region is CASSQDGGTGNIQYF. The CDR3 region has the DNA TGTGCCAGCAGTCAGGACGGGGGGACGGGGAACATTCAGTACTTC.

This sequence joins TRBV6-5 and TRBJ2-7, with 7 bases that match TRBD2. The V and J ends lost 4 bases and 0 bases, in that order; junction bases with no gene match: 6. From germline, CDR1 is MNHEY and CDR2 SVGAGI. The CDR3 has 15 residues. The CDR3 protein is CASSWSSGSSYEQYF. The DNA of the CDR3 is TGTGCCAGCAGTTGGTCTAGCGGAAGCTCCTACGAGCAGTACTTC.

This chain joins TRBV10-2 and TRBJ2-3, with TRBD2 matching over 8 bases. There are 15 residues in the CDR3. CDR1 is WSHSY, CDR2 SAAADI, per germline. V dropped 3 bases and J dropped 4; count of bases not matched to a gene: 6. CDR3 nucleotides: TGCGCCAGCAGTGACCCAGGACTAGCCGCAGATACGCAGTATTTT. Translation: CASSDPGLAADTQYF.

This chain links TRBV5-1 with TRBJ2-1; 14 positions match TRBD2. The CDR3 spans 19 residues. Germline assignment: CDR1 SGHRS and CDR2 YFSETQ. Germline trimming cut 4 bases from V and 2 bases from J; bases unmatched to any gene: 11. CDR3 region: CASSPEGRLAGGPYNEQFF. CDR3 bases: TGCGCCAGCAGCCCAGAAGGCAGACTAGCGGGAGGGCCCTACAATGAGCAGTTCTTC.

The chain links TRBV9 to TRBJ2-7, with D hard to call. Germline V CDR1 and CDR2: SGDLS, YYNGEE. The CDR3 spans 13 residues. The ends were cut back, 0 bases at V and 2 bases at J, with 6 bases in the middle. This CDR3 reads CASSVEATYEQYF. The CDR3 DNA sequence: TGTGCCAGCAGCGTAGAGGCGACCTACGAGCAGTACTTC.

The V and J genes are TRBV27 and TRBJ2-6, with D possibly called TRBD1 or TRBD2 (5 bases each). V dropped 3 bases and J dropped 0 bases, with 9 bases sitting between them. Germline CDR1 reads MNHEY; CDR2 reads SMNVEV (reference sequence). The CDR3 runs to 16 residues. CDR3 nucleotide sequence: TGTGCCAGCAGTTTGGGACGGAGCTCTGGGGCCAACGTCCTGACTTTC. As protein: CASSLGRSSGANVLTF.

The chain uses TRBV10-3 and TRBJ2-7; D unclear. CDR3 length: 13 residues. The germline V gene has CDR1 ENHRY and CDR2 SYGVKD. V lost 10 bases, J lost 4 bases, and 17 bases lay in between. The CDR3 loop is CATCAAMNYEQYF. The DNA of the CDR3 is TGTGCCACCTGCGCCGCCATGAATTACGAGCAGTACTTC.

This rearrangement joins TRBV6-5 to TRBJ2-7; the match to TRBD1 covers 9 bases. This CDR3 is built from 15 residues. Germline V CDR1 and CDR2: MNHEY, SVGAGI. Losses at the gene ends were 2 bases for V and 0 bases for J; bases not matched to a gene: 2. The CDR3 loop is CASSYRGQGSYEQYF. The CDR3 DNA sequence: TGTGCCAGCAGTTACCGGGGACAGGGCTCCTACGAGCAGTACTTC.

This clone has only one observation. The chain couples TRBV29-1 to TRBJ1-2; D not resolved. This CDR3 is 17 amino acids long. Trimming cost V 2 bases and J 1 base, with 20 bases left between them. The germline V gene encodes CDR1 SQVTM and CDR2 ANQGSEA. CDR3 in DNA: TGCAGCGTTGAATCGGTGTGGTCATTGCCTTTTAACTATGGCTACACCTTC. Its translation is CSVESVWSLPFNYGYTF.

The V and J genes are TRBV5-1 and TRBJ2-3, with 8 positions matching TRBD2. CDR1 and CDR2 (germline): SGHRS, YFSETQ. The CDR3 contains 16 residues. J lost 3 bases, V lost 3 bases, and 9 bases had no gene match. The CDR3 protein is CASSSRGSGVTDTQYF. The CDR3 region has the DNA TGCGCCAGCAGCTCCCGGGGTAGCGGGGTAACAGATACGCAGTATTTT.

This rearrangement joins TRBV27 to TRBJ1-5; 7 bases agree with TRBD1. Germline V gene lookup returns CDR1 MNHEY and CDR2 SMNVEV (reference sequence). Trimming removed 5 bases from V and 0 bases from J; junction bases left unmatched: 4. This CDR3 is built from 15 residues. CDR3 in DNA: TGTGCCAGCAGTCCCCAGGGGGGTAGCAATCAGCCCCAGCATTTT. This encodes CASSPQGGSNQPQHF.

The chain uses TRBV2 and TRBJ1-4; 9 nucleotides line up with TRBD1. From germline, CDR1 is SNHLY and CDR2 FYNNEI. Trimming took 5 bases from V and 5 from J; bases not matched to a gene: 12. This CDR3 contains 17 residues. The CDR3 protein is CASSTGGSGEGNEKLFF. In nucleotides, the CDR3 is TGTGCCAGCAGTACAGGGGGCAGCGGTGAAGGGAATGAAAAACTGTTTTTT.